This passage covers 26 T cell receptor beta chains from one sample sequenced in a study of blood T cells in healthy people across ages (dated by TCRdb to between 2015 and 2017). Library preparation employed 5' RACE. Sequencing was carried out with an Illumina HiSeq 2500. A second PCR of roughly 6 to 11 cycles was run with a J-beta primer mix and a sample-barcoded 5' primer. The raw public reads went through TCRdb reprocessing: fastp at Q25, MiXCR clone calling, in-frame beta chains kept. Under each unique CDR3 protein, matching rows form one entry showing the most common genes and DNA. Across this sample there are around 1,700,000 distinct CDR3 sequences, with 28% seen only once. 6.5% to 8.5% of the sample belongs to the ten largest clones. The specimen sequenced was blood. The receptors come from a woman between 25 and 40 years old in good health.

V and J are TRBV7-6 and TRBJ2-1, with TRBD2 matching 9 bases. The CDR3 is 17 residues long. Germline values: CDR1 SGHVS, CDR2 FNYEAQ. Losses at the gene ends were 1 base for V and 9 bases for J; bases not matched to a gene: 13. The CDR3 DNA sequence: TGTGCCAGCAGCTTAGAGTGGGCGGGAGGGGGAGAGCGTGAGCAGTTCTTC. This sequence encodes CASSLEWAGGGEREQFF. Complete variable domain (other parts from reference TRBV7-6 and TRBJ2-1): GAGVSQSPRYKVTKRGQDVALRCDPISGHVSLYWYRQALGQGPEFLTYFNYEAQQDKSGLPNDRFSAERPEGSISTLTIQRTEQRDSAMYRCASSLEWAGGGEREQFFGPGTRLTVL.

About this clonotype: One junction end does not reproduce the germline sequence, and a read error may be involved. The CDR3 sequence: CASRTVRVNKKLFF. The CDR3 bases are TGTGCCAGCAGAACCGTCAGGGTTAATAAAAAACTGTTTTTT. This chain joins TRBV6-5 and TRBJ1-4; D perhaps matches TRBD1 (5 bases). This CDR3 spans 14 amino acids. From germline, CDR1 is MNHEY and CDR2 SVGAGI.

This chain connects TRBV6-5 to TRBJ2-4, with 8 bases that match TRBD2. Trimming at V came to 5 bases and at J to 4 bases, leaving 7 bases not matched to a gene. The CDR3 runs 15 residues. Germline loops: CDR1 MNHEY, CDR2 SVGAGI. The CDR3 here is CASSGSGTSKNIQYF. CDR3 coding DNA: TGTGCCAGCAGTGGCAGCGGGACTAGTAAAAACATTCAGTACTTC.

The CDR3 is CATSRVNEQFF. CDR3 sequence (DNA): TGTGCCACGTCGAGGGTCAATGAGCAGTTCTTC. The chain links TRBV3-1 to TRBJ2-1, with TRBD2 as a possible D gene (5 bases). Germline CDR1 reads LGHDT; CDR2 reads YNNKEL (reference sequence). Trimming took 10 bases from V and 6 from J, leaving 10 bases between them. The CDR3 loop spans 11 amino acids.

Turning to this clonotype: An end of the junction differs from the germline gene, which may be a read error. V usage is TRBV5-5 and J usage is TRBJ1-1; tentatively, D is TRBD1 (6 bases). This CDR3 contains 15 residues. Germline V gives CDR1 SGHKS, CDR2 YYEKEE (reference sequence). CDR3 sequence (DNA): TGTGCCAGCAGCTGGGGTGGGGGCATGAACGCTGAAGCTTTCTTT. It translates to CASSWGGGMNAEAFF. Combining the CDR3 with reference TRBV5-5 and TRBJ1-1 gives the whole variable domain DAGVTQSPTHLIKTRGQQVTLRCSPISGHKSVSWYQQVLGQGPQFIFQYYEKEERGRGNFPDRFSARQFPNYSSELNVNALLLGDSALYLCASSWGGGMNAEAFFGQGTRLTVV.

The V call is TRBV29-1, the J call TRBJ1-1, with D possibly being TRBD1 (5 bases). V lost 1 base to trimming and J lost 5 bases, with 20 bases between them. The CDR3 spans 16 residues. Germline V CDR1 and CDR2: SQVTM, ANQGSEA. The CDR3 DNA sequence: TGCAGCGTTGAAGGGTTTGGGGTGGGACGAAGGACTGAAGCTTTCTTT. It encodes CSVEGFGVGRRTEAFF.

This clonotype was seen only a few times. With a much larger clone just one base away, this may be a read error. This rearrangement joins TRBV7-2 to TRBJ2-4; D call uncertain. Germline V gene sequence: CDR1 SGHTA, CDR2 FQGNSA. The CDR3 is 15 residues long. CDR3 bases: TGTGCCGGCAGCTCCTGGATGTCTGGCGGAAACATTCAGTACTTC. Residues: CAGSSWMSGGNIQYF.

The table lists this clonotype with a count of one. CDR3 nucleotide sequence: TGTGCCAACACCCCTGGGCTAGCGGAGACCCAGTACTTC. Amino acids: CANTPGLAETQYF. The V call is TRBV7-9, the J call TRBJ2-5; a possible D gene is TRBD2 (6 bases). V dropped 10 bases and J dropped 5 bases, with 17 bases sitting between them. The CDR3 consists of 13 residues. In germline, CDR1 is SEHNR, CDR2 FQNEAQ (reference sequence).

The genes are TRBV9 and TRBJ2-7, with TRBD2 identical over 12 bases. V lost 1 base and J lost 5; bases outside the gene matches: 10. The length of the CDR3 is 17 residues. Looked up from germline, CDR1 is SGDLS and CDR2 is YYNGEE. CDR3 coding DNA: TGTGCCAGCAGCGTAATGCCGACTAGCGGGAGTTATAACGAGCAGTACTTC. Encoded protein: CASSVMPTSGSYNEQYF.

J is TRBJ1-1 and V is TRBV11-2; no reliable D call. CDR3 length: 13 amino acids. The V end was cut by 11 bases, the J end by 4 bases, with 17 bases between. Germline V gene sequence: CDR1 SGHAT, CDR2 FQNNGV. The CDR3 DNA sequence: TGTGCCGGAGGAATGAGGGTAGGCACTGAAGCTTTCTTT. As protein: CAGGMRVGTEAFF. The variable domain in full, with the rest retrieved from reference TRBV11-2 and TRBJ1-1, is EAGVAQSPRYKIIEKRQSVAFWCNPISGHATLYWYQQILGQGPKLLIQFQNNGVVDDSQLPKDRFSAERLKGVDSTLKIQPAKLEDSAVYLCAGGMRVGTEAFFGQGTRLTVV.

The chain employs TRBV7-9 and TRBJ2-7; either TRBD1 or TRBD2 may fit D (5 bases each). The CDR3 covers 15 residues. The V end lost 1 base, the J end lost 4 bases, and 14 bases lay between the germline ends. Germline CDR1 SEHNR, CDR2 FQNEAQ (reference sequence). Here the CDR3 reads CASSLGPRDGYEQYF. As DNA, the CDR3 is TGTGCCAGCAGCTTAGGCCCCCGGGACGGATACGAGCAGTACTTC.

A word on this clonotype: The junction departs from the called germline gene at one end, perhaps through a read error. V gene TRBV11-3 combines with J gene TRBJ2-3; weak D call: TRBD2 (5 bases). The CDR3 has 14 amino acids. Germline CDR1 reads SGHNT; CDR2 reads YENEEA. This CDR3 reads CAGSSRTEPDTQYF. DNA for the CDR3: TGTGCCGGCAGCTCCCGGACTGAGCCAGATACGCAGTATTTT.

This chain joins TRBV20-1 and TRBJ2-3, with 10 bases identical to TRBD2. Germline values: CDR1 DFQATT, CDR2 SNEGSKA (reference sequence). The CDR3 sequence is 19 residues long. With V trimmed by 0 bases and J by 3 bases, 15 bases remained unmatched. Here the CDR3 DNA reads TGCAGTGCTAGAGACCCCATGAGGCCAGCGGGGGGGAGGACAGATACGCAGTATTTT. It specifies CSARDPMRPAGGRTDTQYF.

There are many counts of this clonotype. This chain connects TRBV7-9 to TRBJ2-1; possible D gene TRBD1, 5 bases. Trimming cost V 1 base and J 6 bases, with 13 bases left between them. Per the germline V gene, CDR1 is SEHNR and CDR2 is FQNEAQ (reference sequence). This CDR3 spans 15 amino acids. In nucleotides, the CDR3 is TGTGCCAGCAGCTTAGAGGGCAGGGAAGGCAATGAGCAGTTCTTC. Translation: CASSLEGREGNEQFF.

The chain employs TRBV3-1 and TRBJ2-1, with D hard to call. The V gene's germline CDR1 is LGHDT and CDR2 YNNKEL (reference sequence). The V gene lost 4 bases and the J gene lost 6 bases, with 16 bases spanning the gap. This CDR3 is built from 15 residues. CDR3 nucleotide sequence: TGTGCCAGCAGCCCTCCCGGCCTGCCGGGCAATGAGCAGTTCTTC. Its protein product is CASSPPGLPGNEQFF.

V and J are TRBV2 and TRBJ1-5; D remains ambiguous. Trimming shortened V by 3 bases and J by 5 bases, and 5 bases separated the two germline ends. From germline, CDR1 is SNHLY and CDR2 FYNNEI. The length of the CDR3 is 12 residues. CDR3 DNA sequence: TGTGCCAGCAGTGAGGAAGATCAGCCCCAGCATTTT. Amino acids: CASSEEDQPQHF. Full variable domain (rest looked up from reference TRBV2 and TRBJ1-5): EPEVTQTPSHQVTQMGQEVILRCVPISNHLYFYWYRQILGQKVEFLVSFYNNEISEKSEIFDDQFSVERPDGSNFTLKIRSTKLEDSAMYFCASSEEDQPQHFGDGTRLSIL.

This clonotype was observed a single time. This rearrangement joins TRBV20-1 to TRBJ2-3; 10 bases align to TRBD2. The V and J ends lost 2 bases and 5 bases, in that order; junction bases with no gene match: 7. Per the germline V gene, CDR1 is DFQATT and CDR2 is SNEGSKA (reference sequence). The CDR3 is made up of 15 amino acids. CDR3 in amino acids: CSARSTSGREDTQYF. DNA for the CDR3: TGCAGTGCTAGATCGACTAGCGGGCGGGAAGATACGCAGTATTTT.

The J gene is TRBJ2-7, the V gene TRBV28; D ambiguous. Germline lookup yields CDR1 MDHEN and CDR2 SYDVKM. The CDR3 totals 14 residues. Trimming took off 2 bases at V and 3 bases at J, with 11 bases between the two ends. CDR3 loop: CASSLQNKGYEQYF. The DNA for the CDR3 is TGTGCCAGCAGTTTACAGAATAAGGGCTACGAGCAGTACTTC.

The table lists this clonotype with many counts. The genes are TRBV12-3 or TRBV12-4 and TRBJ2-1; 10 nucleotides line up with TRBD1. The CDR3 covers 15 residues. V lost 3 bases, J lost 4 bases, and 3 bases stayed unmatched. CDR3: CASSFRGQGYNEQFF. The CDR3, as DNA: TGTGCCAGCAGTTTCAGGGGACAGGGGTACAATGAGCAGTTCTTC.

This chain links TRBV4-1 with TRBJ1-6; D is unclear. CDR1 and CDR2 from the germline V gene are MGHRA and YSYEKL. The CDR3 sequence is 14 residues long. The germline V and J ends were trimmed by 6 bases and 10 bases, with 16 bases remaining between them. This chain's CDR3 is CASSRLLEASPLHF. Written as DNA, the CDR3 is TGCGCCAGCAGTCGATTGCTGGAGGCGTCACCCCTCCACTTT.

The V call is TRBV6-6, the J call TRBJ2-5, with 10 positions matching TRBD2. CDR3 length equals 16 residues. CDR1 is MNHNY, CDR2 SVGAGI, per germline (reference sequence). The V and J ends lost 0 bases and 7 bases, in that order; junction bases with no gene match: 8. CDR3 sequence (DNA): TGTGCCAGCAGTTACTCTTTAGCGGGAGGTTGGATGACCCAGTACTTC. This gives the protein CASSYSLAGGWMTQYF.

In the case of this clonotype: Mismatch with germline at one junction end may stem from a read error. V usage is TRBV24-1 and J usage is TRBJ1-2, with TRBD1 identical over 8 bases. Germline lookup yields CDR1 KGHDR and CDR2 SFDVKD. This CDR3 has 14 amino acids. The DNA of the CDR3 is TGTGCCGCCAGTGACTCCGGACAGGGTCATGGCTACACCTTC. It yields the protein CAASDSGQGHGYTF.

This clonotype has more than one count but fewer than ten. The rearrangement joins TRBV7-2 to TRBJ1-2; no reliable D call. The germline V gene encodes CDR1 SGHTA and CDR2 FQGNSA. This CDR3 has 15 amino acids. V lost 5 bases, J lost 3 bases, and 16 bases lay in between. The CDR3 DNA follows: TGTGCCAGCAGCGAGCAACTAGGGCTAGACTATGGCTACACCTTC. As protein: CASSEQLGLDYGYTF.

This clonotype came up a few times. In DNA, the CDR3 is TGTGCCAGCAGCCAAGACCCCGTCGGGACTAGCATCACAGATACGCAGTATTTT. This encodes CASSQDPVGTSITDTQYF. This chain joins TRBV4-2 and TRBJ2-3, with 9 bases matching TRBD2. Germline values: CDR1 LGHNA, CDR2 YNFKEQ. This CDR3 spans 18 amino acids. Unmatched junction bases numbered 9, after V lost 0 bases and J lost 2 bases.

This clonotype was found a few times. CDR3 DNA: TGTGCCAGCAGCTCCGGGACTTTTCAGTTCTTC. Residues: CASSSGTFQFF. The V gene is TRBV7-9, the J gene TRBJ2-1; D perhaps matches TRBD2 (6 bases). Trimming removed 4 bases from V and 13 bases from J, with 11 bases in between. There are 11 residues in the CDR3. Germline CDR1 SEHNR, CDR2 FQNEAQ (reference sequence).

The chain is built from TRBV7-2 and TRBJ2-5; D possibly matches TRBD1 or TRBD2 (6 bases each). The assigned J gene may be wrong: the sequence end matches TRBJ2-7 better. The CDR3 has 17 residues. Per germline, CDR1 SGHTA and CDR2 FQGNSA. The CDR3 is CASSLGGRSGDFYEQYF. CDR3 nucleotide sequence: TGTGCCAGCAGCTTAGGTGGGAGGTCAGGGGACTTCTACGAGCAGTACTTC.